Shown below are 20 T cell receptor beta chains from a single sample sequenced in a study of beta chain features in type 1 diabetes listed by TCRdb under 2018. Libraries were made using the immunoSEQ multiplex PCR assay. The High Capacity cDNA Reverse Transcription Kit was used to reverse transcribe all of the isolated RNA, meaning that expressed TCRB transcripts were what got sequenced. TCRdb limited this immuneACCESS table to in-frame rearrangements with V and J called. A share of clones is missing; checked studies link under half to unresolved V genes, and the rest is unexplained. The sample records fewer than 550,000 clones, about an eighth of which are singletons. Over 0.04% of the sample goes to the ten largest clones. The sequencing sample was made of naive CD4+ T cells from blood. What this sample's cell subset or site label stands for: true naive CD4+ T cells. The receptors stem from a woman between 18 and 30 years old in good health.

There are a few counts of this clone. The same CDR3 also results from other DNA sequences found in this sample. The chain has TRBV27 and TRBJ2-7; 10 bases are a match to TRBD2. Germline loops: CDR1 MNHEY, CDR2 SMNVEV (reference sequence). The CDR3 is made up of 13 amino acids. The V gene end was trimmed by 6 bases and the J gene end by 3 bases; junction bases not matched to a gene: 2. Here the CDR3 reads CASRLAGGYEQYF. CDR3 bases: TGTGCCAGCAGATTAGCGGGAGGCTACGAGCAGTACTTC.

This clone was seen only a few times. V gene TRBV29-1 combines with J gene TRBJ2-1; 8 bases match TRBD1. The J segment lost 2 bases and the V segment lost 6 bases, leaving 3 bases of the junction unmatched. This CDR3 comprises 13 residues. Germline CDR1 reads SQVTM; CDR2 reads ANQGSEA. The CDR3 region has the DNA TGCAGCGTCACGACAGGGGCCTACAATGAGCAGTTCTTC. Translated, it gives CSVTTGAYNEQFF.

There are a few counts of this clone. DNA of the CDR3: TGTGCCAGCAGCGGTAGCGGGGGAAACTACAATGAGCAGTTCTTC. This encodes CASSGSGGNYNEQFF. V and J are TRBV7-2 and TRBJ2-1; TRBD2 matches 9 bases. The CDR3 is made up of 15 amino acids. The germline V gene encodes CDR1 SGHTA and CDR2 FQGNSA. V lost 5 bases, J lost 3 bases, and 5 bases stayed unmatched.

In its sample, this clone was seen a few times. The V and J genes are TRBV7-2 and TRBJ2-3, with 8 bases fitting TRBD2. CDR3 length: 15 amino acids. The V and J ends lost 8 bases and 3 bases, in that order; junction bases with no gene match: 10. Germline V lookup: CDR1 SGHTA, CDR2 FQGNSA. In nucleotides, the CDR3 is TGTGCCAGCGGCATTGGTGGGACTAGAACAGATACGCAGTATTTT. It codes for CASGIGGTRTDTQYF.

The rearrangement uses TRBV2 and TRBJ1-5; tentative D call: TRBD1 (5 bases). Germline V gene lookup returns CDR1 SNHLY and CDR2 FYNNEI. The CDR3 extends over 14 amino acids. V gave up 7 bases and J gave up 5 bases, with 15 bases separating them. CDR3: CASTRQSTDQPQHF. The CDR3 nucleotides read TGTGCCAGCACCCGACAGTCTACGGATCAGCCCCAGCATTTT.

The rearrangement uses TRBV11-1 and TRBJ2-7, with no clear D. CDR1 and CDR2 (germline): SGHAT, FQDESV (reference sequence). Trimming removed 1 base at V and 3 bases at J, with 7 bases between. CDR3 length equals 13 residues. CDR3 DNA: TGTGCCAGCAGCTTAGAAACAGACTACGAGCAGTACTTC. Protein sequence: CASSLETDYEQYF.

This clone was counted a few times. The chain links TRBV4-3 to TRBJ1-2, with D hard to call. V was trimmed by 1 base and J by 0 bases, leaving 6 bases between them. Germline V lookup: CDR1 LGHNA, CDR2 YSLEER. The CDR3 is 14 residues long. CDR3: CASSQVRTNYGYTF. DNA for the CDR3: TGCGCCAGCAGCCAAGTTCGAACTAACTATGGCTACACCTTC.

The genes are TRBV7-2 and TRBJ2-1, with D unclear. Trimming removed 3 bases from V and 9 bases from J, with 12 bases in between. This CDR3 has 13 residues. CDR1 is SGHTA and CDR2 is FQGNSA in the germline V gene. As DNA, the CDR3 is TGTGCCAGCAGCTTCGGGCAGGCCCCTGAGCAGTTCTTC. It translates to CASSFGQAPEQFF.

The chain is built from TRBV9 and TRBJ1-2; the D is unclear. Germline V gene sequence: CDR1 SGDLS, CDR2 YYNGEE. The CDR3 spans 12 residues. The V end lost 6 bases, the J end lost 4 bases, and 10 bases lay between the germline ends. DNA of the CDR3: TGTGCCAGCACAGACACTGGCTATGGCTACACCTTC. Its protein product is CASTDTGYGYTF. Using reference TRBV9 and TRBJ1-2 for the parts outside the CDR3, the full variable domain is DSGVTQTPKHLITATGQRVTLRCSPRSGDLSVYWYQQSLDQGLQFLIQYYNGEERAKGNILERFSAQQFPDLHSELNLSSLELGDSALYFCASTDTGYGYTFGSGTRLTVV.

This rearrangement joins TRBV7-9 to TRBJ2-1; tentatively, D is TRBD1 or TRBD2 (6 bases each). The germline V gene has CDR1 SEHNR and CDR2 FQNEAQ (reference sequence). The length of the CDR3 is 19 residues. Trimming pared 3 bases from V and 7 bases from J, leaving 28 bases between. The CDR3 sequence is CASSLGIMRDTRAGNEQFF. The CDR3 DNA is TGTGCCAGCAGCTTGGGCATAATGCGGGACACCCGGGCAGGGAATGAGCAGTTCTTC.

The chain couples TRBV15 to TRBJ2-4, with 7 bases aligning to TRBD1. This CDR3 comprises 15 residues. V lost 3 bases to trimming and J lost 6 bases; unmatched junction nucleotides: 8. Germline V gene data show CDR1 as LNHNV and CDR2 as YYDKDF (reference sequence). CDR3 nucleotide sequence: TGTGCCACCAGCAGGGATAAGGGGGCTTCAAACATTCAGTACTTC. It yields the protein CATSRDKGASNIQYF.

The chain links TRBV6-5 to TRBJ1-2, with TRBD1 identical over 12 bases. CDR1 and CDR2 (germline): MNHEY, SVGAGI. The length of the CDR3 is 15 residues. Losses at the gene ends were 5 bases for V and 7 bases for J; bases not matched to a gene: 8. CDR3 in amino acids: CASSPGTGGKPGYTF. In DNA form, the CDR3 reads TGTGCCAGCAGTCCTGGGACAGGGGGCAAACCTGGCTACACCTTC.

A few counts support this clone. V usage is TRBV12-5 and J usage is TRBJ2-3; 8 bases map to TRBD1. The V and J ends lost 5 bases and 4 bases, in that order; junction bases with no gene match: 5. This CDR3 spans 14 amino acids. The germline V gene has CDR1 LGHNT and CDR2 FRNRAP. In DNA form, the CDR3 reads TGTGCTAGTGGTATCGGACAGGGCGCAGATACGCAGTATTTT. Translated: CASGIGQGADTQYF.

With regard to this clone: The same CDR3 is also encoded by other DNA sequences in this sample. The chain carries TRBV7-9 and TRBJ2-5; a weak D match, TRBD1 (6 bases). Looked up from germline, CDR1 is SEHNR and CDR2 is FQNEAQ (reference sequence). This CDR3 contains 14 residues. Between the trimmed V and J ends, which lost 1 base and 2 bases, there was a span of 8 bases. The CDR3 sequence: CASSLGGQQETQYF. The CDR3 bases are TGTGCCAGCAGCTTAGGGGGGCAGCAAGAGACCCAGTACTTC.

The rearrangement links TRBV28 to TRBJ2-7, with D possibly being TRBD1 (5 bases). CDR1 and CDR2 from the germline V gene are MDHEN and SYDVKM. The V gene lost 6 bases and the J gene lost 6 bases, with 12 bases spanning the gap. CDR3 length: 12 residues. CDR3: CASSESGREQYV. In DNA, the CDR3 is TGTGCCAGCAGCGAATCAGGGCGCGAGCAGTACGTC.

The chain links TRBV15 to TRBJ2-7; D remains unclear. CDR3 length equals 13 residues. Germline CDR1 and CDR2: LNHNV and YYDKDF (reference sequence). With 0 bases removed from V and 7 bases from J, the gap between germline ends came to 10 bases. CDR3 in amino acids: CATSRDMMREQYV. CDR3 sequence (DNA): TGTGCCACCAGCAGAGATATGATGAGGGAGCAGTACGTC.

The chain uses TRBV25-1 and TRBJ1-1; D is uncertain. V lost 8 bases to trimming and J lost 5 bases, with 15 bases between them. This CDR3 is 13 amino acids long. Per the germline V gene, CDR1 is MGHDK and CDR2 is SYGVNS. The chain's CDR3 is CASSGPAGTEAFF. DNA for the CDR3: TGTGCCAGCTCAGGCCCGGCGGGGACTGAAGCTTTCTTT.

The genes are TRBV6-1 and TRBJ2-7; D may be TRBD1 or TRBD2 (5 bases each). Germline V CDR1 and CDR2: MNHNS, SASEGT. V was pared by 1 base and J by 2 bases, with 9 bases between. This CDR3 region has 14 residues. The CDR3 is CASSEVEGPYEQYV. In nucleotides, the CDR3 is TGTGCCAGCAGTGAAGTTGAGGGGCCCTACGAGCAGTACGTC.

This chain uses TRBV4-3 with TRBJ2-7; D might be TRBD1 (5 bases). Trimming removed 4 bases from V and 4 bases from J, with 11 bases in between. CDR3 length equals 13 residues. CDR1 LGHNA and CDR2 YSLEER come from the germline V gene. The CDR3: CASSRGQAYEQYF. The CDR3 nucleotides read TGCGCCAGCAGCCGGGGCCAAGCATACGAGCAGTACTTC.

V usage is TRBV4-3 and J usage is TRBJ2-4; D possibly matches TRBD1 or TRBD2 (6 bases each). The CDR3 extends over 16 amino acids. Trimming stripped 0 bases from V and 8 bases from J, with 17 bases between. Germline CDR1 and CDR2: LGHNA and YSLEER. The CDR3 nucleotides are TGCGCCAGCAGCCAAGATCCACCGGGGGCTAGTGACATTCAGTACTTC. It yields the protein CASSQDPPGASDIQYF.